Shown below are 9 T cell receptor beta chains from a single sample sequenced in a study of T cell responses to AZD1222 COVID-19 vaccine. Profiling relied on immunoSEQ multiplex PCR, and the TCRdb table lists in-frame clones only, not all of them. The sample has about 160,000 clones, about 90% seen once. Specimen: peripheral blood, collected 28 days after the second AZD1222 dose. These receptors originate from an adult who received the AZD1222 COVID-19 vaccine.

The chain employs TRBV7-9 and TRBJ1-5; D ambiguous. The germline CDR1 and CDR2 sequences are SEHNR and FQNEAQ (reference sequence). Trimming cost V 4 bases and J 6 bases, with 16 bases left between them. The CDR3 is 15 amino acids. CDR3 loop: CASSSRLEEGQPQHF. Here the CDR3 DNA reads TGTGCCAGCAGCTCCCGCTTAGAGGAAGGTCAGCCCCAGCATTTT.

This clone was detected a few times. The chain couples TRBV19 to TRBJ2-5, with D possibly matching TRBD1 (5 bases). Germline lookup yields CDR1 LNHDA and CDR2 SQIVND (reference sequence). The CDR3 sequence is 14 residues long. V lost 4 bases and J lost 5, with 14 bases in between. The CDR3, as DNA: TGTGCCAGTAGTACTATTTCTGCAGGGGAGACCCAGTACTTC. Translation gives CASSTISAGETQYF.

The rearrangement links TRBV12-5 to TRBJ1-1; a weak D match, TRBD1 (5 bases). The CDR3 consists of 15 residues. The germline gives CDR1 LGHNT, CDR2 FRNRAP. V lost 1 base to trimming and J lost 5 bases, with 14 bases between them. The CDR3 nucleotides read TGTGCTAGTGGTTTGGGGAAAGGGACGGGGACTGAAGCTTTCTTT. Amino acids: CASGLGKGTGTEAFF.

The CDR3 region is CSVQGRGGYTF. The CDR3 bases are TGCAGTGTCCAGGGTCGGGGTGGCTACACCTTC. This sequence joins TRBV20-1 and TRBJ1-2, with D perhaps matching TRBD1 (5 bases). CDR1 is DFQATT, CDR2 SNEGSKA, per germline (reference sequence). The ends were cut back, 7 bases at V and 7 bases at J, with 13 bases in the middle. This CDR3 spans 11 amino acids.

The genes are TRBV3-1 (or the pseudogene TRBV3-2) and TRBJ2-1, with 7 bases lining up with TRBD1. The germline V gene encodes CDR1 LGHDT and CDR2 YNNKEL (reference sequence). There are 15 residues in the CDR3. Losses at the gene ends were 4 bases for V and 4 bases for J; bases not matched to a gene: 7. The CDR3 DNA reads as TGTGCCAGCAGCCGACACAGGGGTTCTTACAATGAGCAGTTCTTC. Its protein is CASSRHRGSYNEQFF.

The rearrangement joins TRBV2 to TRBJ2-1; a weak D match, TRBD2 (6 bases). The CDR3 has 15 residues. The V gene lost 1 base and the J gene lost 7 bases, with 14 bases spanning the gap. Per the germline V gene, CDR1 is SNHLY and CDR2 is FYNNEI. CDR3 in DNA: TGTGCCAGCAGTGAAGTGGGACTCGACGGGAATGAGCAGTTCTTC. Translated: CASSEVGLDGNEQFF.

V gene TRBV19 combines with J gene TRBJ1-2; 9 nucleotides align to TRBD1. The CDR3 covers 13 residues. Germline-derived CDR1 and CDR2 are LNHDA and SQIVND (reference sequence). Trimming cost V 9 bases and J 6 bases; bases outside gene matches: 8. The CDR3: CASQTGTGNGYTF. The CDR3 nucleotides read TGTGCCAGCCAAACCGGGACAGGGAATGGCTACACCTTC.

This rearrangement joins TRBV7-9 to TRBJ1-4; 8 nucleotides align to TRBD1. Germline CDR1 and CDR2: SEHNR and FQNEAQ (reference sequence). CDR3 length: 14 residues. Trimming at V came to 4 bases and at J to 8 bases, leaving 6 bases not matched to a gene. This CDR3 reads CASSSTGDREKLFF. CDR3 DNA sequence: TGTGCCAGCAGCTCGACAGGGGATAGGGAAAAACTGTTTTTT.

The chain carries TRBV19 and TRBJ1-1; D gene uncertain. V was trimmed by 8 bases and J by 6 bases, leaving 10 bases between them. CDR1 is LNHDA, CDR2 SQIVND, per germline (reference sequence). This CDR3 comprises 11 residues. The CDR3 DNA follows: TGTGCCAGTGAGAGGAAGTCTGAAGCTTTCTTT. As protein: CASERKSEAFF. Complete variable domain (other parts from reference TRBV19 and TRBJ1-1): DGGITQSPKYLFRKEGQNVTLSCEQNLNHDAMYWYRQDPGQGLRLIYYSQIVNDFQKGDIAEGYSVSREKKESFPLTVTSAQKNPTAFYLCASERKSEAFFGQGTRLTVV.